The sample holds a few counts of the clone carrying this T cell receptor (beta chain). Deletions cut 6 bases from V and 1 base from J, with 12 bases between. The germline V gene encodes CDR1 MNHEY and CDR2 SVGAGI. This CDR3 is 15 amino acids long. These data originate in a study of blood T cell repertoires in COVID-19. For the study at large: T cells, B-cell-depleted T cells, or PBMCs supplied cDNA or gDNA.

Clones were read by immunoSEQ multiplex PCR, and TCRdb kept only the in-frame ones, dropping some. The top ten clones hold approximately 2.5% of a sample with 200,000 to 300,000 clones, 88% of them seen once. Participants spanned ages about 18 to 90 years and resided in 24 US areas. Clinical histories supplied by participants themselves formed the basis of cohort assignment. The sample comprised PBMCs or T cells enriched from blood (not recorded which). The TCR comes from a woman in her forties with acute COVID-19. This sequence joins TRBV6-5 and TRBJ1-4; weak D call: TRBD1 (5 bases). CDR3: CASSQTQGTNEKLFF. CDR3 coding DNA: TGTGCCAGCAGCCAGACCCAGGGAACTAATGAAAAACTGTTTTTT.